This TCR beta chain was retrieved from a study of naive and memory T cell subsets. The beta constant-region primer was an equimolar mix of two oligonucleotides covering TRBC1 and TRBC2. The ligated cDNA underwent four PCR rounds using SP2 and nested alpha and beta constant-region primers. MiXCR, run by TCRdb on the UMI-ligation and nested PCR reads, gives a single entry per CDR3 protein. The sample records 95,000 to 150,000 distinct CDR3 sequences, around a third being singletons. Cells stained for CD3, CD4, CD8, CD45RA and CD27 were sorted into four subsets. CDR3 length equals 16 residues. The V end lost 6 bases, the J end lost 0 bases, and 15 bases lay between the germline ends. Germline-derived CDR1 and CDR2 are SEHNR and FQNEAQ (reference sequence).

The chain joins TRBV7-9 to TRBJ2-1; D is unclear. This receptor was identified in a human donor in good health. Sequenced: central memory CD4+ T cells from blood. The CDR3 loop reads CASSSRLRSSYNEQFF. The CDR3, as DNA: TGTGCCAGCAGTTCCCGACTTAGGAGCTCCTACAATGAGCAGTTCTTC.